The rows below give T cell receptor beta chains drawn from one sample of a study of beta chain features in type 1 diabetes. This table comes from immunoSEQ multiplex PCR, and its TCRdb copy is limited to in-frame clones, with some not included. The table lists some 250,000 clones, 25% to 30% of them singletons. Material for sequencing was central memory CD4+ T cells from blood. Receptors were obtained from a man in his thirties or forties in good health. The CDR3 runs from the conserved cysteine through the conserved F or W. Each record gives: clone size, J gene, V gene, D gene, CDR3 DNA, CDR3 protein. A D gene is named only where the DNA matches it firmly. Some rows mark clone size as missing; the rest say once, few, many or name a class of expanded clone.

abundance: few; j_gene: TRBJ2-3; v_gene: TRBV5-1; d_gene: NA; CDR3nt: TGCGCCAGCAGCTTCGGGGGGCGCGGCACAGATACGCAGTATTTT; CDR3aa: CASSFGGRGTDTQYF
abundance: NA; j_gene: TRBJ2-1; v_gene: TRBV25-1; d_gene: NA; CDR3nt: TGTGCCAGCAGTGAAGCCAGAAGCTCCTACAATGAGCAGTTCTTC; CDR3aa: CASSEARSSYNEQFF
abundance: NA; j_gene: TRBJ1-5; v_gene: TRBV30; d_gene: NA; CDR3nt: TGTGCCTGGAGTGGAGACACCCACAATCAGCCCCAGCATTTT; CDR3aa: CAWSGDTHNQPQHF
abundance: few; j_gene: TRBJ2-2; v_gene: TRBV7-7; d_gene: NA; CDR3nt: TGTGCCAGCAGCCTGGAGGCCGGGGAGCTGTTTTTT; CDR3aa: CASSLEAGELFF
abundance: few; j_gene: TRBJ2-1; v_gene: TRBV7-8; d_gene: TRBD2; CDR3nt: TGTGCCAGCAGCCAAGCGGGGTCTGAGCAGTTCTTC; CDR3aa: CASSQAGSEQFF
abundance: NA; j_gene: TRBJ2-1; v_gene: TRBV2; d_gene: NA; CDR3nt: TGTGCCATAAACGGCTTCGAGCAGTTCTTC; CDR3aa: CAINGFEQFF
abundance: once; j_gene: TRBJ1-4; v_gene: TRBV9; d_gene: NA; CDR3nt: TGTGCCAGCAGCGAAAGGGGAAAAAAACTGTTTTTT; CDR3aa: CASSERGKKLFF
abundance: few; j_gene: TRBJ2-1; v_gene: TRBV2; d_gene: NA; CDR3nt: TGTGCCAGCAGTGAGGCAGGGAGCTCCTACAATGAGCAGTTCTTC; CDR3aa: CASSEAGSSYNEQFF
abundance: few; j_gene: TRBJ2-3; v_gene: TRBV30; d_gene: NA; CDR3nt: TGTGCCTGGAGTTTCGCGGAAGGCACAGATACGCAGTATTTT; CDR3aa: CAWSFAEGTDTQYF
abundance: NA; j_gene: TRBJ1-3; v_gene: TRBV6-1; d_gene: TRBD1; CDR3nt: TGTGCCAGCAGTGAACAACAGGGGGGAAGAAACACCATATATTTT; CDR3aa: CASSEQQGGRNTIYF